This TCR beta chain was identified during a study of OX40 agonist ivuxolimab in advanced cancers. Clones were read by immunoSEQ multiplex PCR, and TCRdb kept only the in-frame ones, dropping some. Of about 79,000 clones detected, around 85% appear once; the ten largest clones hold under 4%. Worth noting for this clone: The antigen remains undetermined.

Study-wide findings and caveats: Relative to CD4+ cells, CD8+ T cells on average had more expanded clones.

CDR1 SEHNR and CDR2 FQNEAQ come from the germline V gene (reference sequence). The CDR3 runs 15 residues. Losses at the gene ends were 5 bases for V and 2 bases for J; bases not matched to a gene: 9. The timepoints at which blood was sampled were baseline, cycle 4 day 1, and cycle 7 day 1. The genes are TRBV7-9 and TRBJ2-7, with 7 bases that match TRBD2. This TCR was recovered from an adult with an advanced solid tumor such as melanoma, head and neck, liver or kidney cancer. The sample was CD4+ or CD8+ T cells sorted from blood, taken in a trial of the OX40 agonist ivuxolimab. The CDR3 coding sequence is TGTGCCAGCAGCGGTACTAGCGCAGCAGCCTACGAGCAGTACTTC. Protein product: CASSGTSAAAYEQYF.